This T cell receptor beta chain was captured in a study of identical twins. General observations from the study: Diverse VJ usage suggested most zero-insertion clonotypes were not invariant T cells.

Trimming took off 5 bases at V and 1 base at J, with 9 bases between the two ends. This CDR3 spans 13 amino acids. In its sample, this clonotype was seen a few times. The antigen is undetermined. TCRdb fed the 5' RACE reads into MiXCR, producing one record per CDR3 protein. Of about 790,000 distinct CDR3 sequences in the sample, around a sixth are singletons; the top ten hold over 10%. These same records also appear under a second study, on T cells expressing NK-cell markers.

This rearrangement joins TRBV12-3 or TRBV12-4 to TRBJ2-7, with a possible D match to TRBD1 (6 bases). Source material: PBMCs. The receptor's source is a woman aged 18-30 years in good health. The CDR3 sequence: CASSRQESYEQYF. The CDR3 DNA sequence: TGTGCCAGCAGTCGACAGGAATCCTACGAGCAGTACTTC.